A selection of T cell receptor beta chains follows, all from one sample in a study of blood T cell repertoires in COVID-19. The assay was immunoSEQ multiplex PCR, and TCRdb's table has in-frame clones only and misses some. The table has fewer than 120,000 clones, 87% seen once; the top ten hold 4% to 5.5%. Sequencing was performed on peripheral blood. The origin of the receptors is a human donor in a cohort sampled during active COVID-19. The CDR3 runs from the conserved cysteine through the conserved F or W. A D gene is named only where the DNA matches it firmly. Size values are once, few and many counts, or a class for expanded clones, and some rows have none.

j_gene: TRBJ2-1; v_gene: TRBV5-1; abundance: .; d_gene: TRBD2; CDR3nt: TGCGCCAGCAGCGCTCTAGCGGGGGTCAACAATGAGCAGTTCTTC; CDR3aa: CASSALAGVNNEQFF
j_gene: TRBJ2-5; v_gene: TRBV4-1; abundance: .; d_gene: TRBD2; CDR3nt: TGCGCCAGCAGCCGGGGGTCGGGCGGGGGTCTGGAGACCCAGTACTTC; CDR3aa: CASSRGSGGGLETQYF
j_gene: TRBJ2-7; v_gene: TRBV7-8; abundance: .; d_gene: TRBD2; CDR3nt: TGTGCCAGCAGCTCGGAACTAGCGGGAGCGAATGAGCAGTACTTC; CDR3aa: CASSSELAGANEQYF
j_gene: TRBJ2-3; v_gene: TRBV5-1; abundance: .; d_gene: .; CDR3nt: TGCGCCAGCAGCGGGGGACTCCTTAGCACAGATACGCAGTATTTT; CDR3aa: CASSGGLLSTDTQYF
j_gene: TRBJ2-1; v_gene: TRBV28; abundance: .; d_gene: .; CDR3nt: TGTGCCAGCCACAAACCACAGGGACTATCCAAGGGAGAGCAGTTCTTC; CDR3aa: CASHKPQGLSKGEQFF
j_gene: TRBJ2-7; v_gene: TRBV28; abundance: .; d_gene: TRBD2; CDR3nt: TGTGCCAGCCGTACAGGGGCTAGCGGGAGTTCCGAGCAGTACTTC; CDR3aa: CASRTGASGSSEQYF
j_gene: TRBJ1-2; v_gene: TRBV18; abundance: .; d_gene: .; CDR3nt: TGTGCCAGCTCATCTGCGGGGACTGGGGCTGGCTACACCTTC; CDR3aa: CASSSAGTGAGYTF
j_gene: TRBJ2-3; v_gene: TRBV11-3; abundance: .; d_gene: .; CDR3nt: TGTGCCAGCAGCTTAGGGCAAAGACTGGCCACAGATACGCAGTATTTT; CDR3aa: CASSLGQRLATDTQYF
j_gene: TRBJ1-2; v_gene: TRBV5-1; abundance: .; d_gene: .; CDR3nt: TGCGCCAGCACCCCTGGTAGCTTCTATGGCTACACCTTC; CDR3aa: CASTPGSFYGYTF
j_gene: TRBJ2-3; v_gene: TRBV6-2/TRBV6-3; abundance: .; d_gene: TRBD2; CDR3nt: TGTGCCAGCAGTTCGGAAGGGACTAGCGGAAACCACCACAAGGATACGCAGTATTTT; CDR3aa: CASSSEGTSGNHHKDTQYF
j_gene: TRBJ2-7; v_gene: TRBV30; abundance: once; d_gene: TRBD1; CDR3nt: TGTGCCTGGAGTAGGAGGAGACAGGGGGGCTACGAGCAGTACTTC; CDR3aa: CAWSRRRQGGYEQYF
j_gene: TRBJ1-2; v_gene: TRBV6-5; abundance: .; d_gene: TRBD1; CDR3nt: TGTGCCAGCAGTCCCAGTAGGGACAGGGCCTATGGCTACACCTTC; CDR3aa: CASSPSRDRAYGYTF
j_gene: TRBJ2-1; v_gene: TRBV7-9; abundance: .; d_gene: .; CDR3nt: TGTGCCAGCAGCCGAAAGAATAGGGAGGATGGGCAGTTCTTC; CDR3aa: CASSRKNREDGQFF
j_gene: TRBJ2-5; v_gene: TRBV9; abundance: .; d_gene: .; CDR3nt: TGTGCCAGCAGCGTAACCTCCGTTAGCGCGGAGACCCAGTACTTC; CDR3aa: CASSVTSVSAETQYF
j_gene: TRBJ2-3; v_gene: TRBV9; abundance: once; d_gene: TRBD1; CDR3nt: TGTGCCAGCAGCGTAGCTTGGACAGGGTCTCTTACAGATACGCAGTATTTT; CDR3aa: CASSVAWTGSLTDTQYF
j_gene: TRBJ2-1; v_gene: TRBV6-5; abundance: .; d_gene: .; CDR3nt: TGTGCCAGCAGTTCACCCGGGGTCGGGCAGTTCTTC; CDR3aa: CASSSPGVGQFF
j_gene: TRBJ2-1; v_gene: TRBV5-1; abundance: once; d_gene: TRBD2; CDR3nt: TGCGCCAGCAGCTCAACTAGCGGGATTGGAGAGCAGTTCTTC; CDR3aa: CASSSTSGIGEQFF
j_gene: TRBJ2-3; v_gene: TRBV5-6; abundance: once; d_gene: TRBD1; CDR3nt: TGTGCCAGCAGCTATATTAGACAGGGGGCCGCAGATACGCAGTATTTT; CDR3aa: CASSYIRQGAADTQYF
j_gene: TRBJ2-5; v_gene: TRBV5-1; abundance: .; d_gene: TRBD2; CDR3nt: TGCGCCAGCAGCTTGACCGGGACTAGCGGCTCGGGGCCCCAGTACTTC; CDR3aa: CASSLTGTSGSGPQYF
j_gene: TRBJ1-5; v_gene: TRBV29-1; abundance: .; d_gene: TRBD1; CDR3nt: TGCAGCGCCGTGACCGGGACAGAGAATCAGCCCCAGCATTTT; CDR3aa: CSAVTGTENQPQHF
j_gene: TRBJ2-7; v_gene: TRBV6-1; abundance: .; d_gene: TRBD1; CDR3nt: TGTGCCAGCAGTGAAGATGACAGGGGGCCGGACGAGCAGTACTTC; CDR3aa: CASSEDDRGPDEQYF
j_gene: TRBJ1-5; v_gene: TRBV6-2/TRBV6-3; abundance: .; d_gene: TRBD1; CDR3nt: TGTGCCAGCAGCCCTCGACAGGGTAGAGGCAATCAGCCCCAGCATTTT; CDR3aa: CASSPRQGRGNQPQHF
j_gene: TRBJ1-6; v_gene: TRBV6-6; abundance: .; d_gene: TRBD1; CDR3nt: TGTGCCAGCAGTTCGCCAACAGGGGGGAATTCACCCCTCCACTTT; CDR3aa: CASSSPTGGNSPLHF
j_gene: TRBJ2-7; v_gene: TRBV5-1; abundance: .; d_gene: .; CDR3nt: TGCGCCAGCAGGCCAGCGATCCCGACCCCCGAGCAGTACTTC; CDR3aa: CASRPAIPTPEQYF
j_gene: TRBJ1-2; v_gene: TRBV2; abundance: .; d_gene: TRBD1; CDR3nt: TGTGCCGCCGACAGGGGTGCTGGCTACACCTTC; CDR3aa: CAADRGAGYTF
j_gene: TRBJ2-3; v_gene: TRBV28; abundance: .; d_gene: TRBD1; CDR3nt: TGTGCCAGCAGTTTGAGGACAGGAGGAAGAGGTACGCAGTATTTT; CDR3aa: CASSLRTGGRGTQYF
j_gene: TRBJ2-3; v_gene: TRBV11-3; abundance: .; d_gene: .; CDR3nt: TGTGCCAGCAGCTTCCGGGGGGCTACAGATACGCAGTATTTT; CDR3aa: CASSFRGATDTQYF
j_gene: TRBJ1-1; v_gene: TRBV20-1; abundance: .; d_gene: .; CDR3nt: TGCAGTGCTAGTCGAGCTGGGGGGGGCCCCAACACTGAAGCTTTCTTT; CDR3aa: CSASRAGGGPNTEAFF
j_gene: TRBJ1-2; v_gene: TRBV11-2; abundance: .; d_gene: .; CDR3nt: TGTGCCAGCAGCTTACAGGAGGCCAACTATGGCTACACCTTC; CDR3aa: CASSLQEANYGYTF
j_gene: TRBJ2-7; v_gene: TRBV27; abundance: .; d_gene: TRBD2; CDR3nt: TGTGCCAGCAGGCCGCGGACTAGCGGGAGGGGGGGCGAGCAGTACTTC; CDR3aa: CASRPRTSGRGGEQYF
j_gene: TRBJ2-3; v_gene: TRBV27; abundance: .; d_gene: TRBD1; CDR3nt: TGTGCCAGCAGTTGGGGGGACAGGGAGGCGACAGATACGCAGTATTTT; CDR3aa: CASSWGDREATDTQYF
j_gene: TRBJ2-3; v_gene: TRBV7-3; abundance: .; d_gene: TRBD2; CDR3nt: TGTGCCAGCCAAGCGGGGGCTAGCACAGATACGCAGTATTTT; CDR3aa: CASQAGASTDTQYF
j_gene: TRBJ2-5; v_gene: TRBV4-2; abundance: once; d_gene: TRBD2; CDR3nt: TGTGCCAGCAGCCAAGTTATAGCGGGAGAGACCCAGTACTTC; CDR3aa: CASSQVIAGETQYF
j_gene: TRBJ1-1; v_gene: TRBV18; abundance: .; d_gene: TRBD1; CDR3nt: TGTGCCAGTCTCCCTGCGCCAGGGGGGAACACTGAAGCTTTCTTT; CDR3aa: CASLPAPGGNTEAFF
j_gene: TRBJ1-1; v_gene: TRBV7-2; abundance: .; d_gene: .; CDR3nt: TGTGCCAGCAGCTTAGCGTACGGGGGGGAAGCTTTCTTT; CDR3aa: CASSLAYGGEAFF
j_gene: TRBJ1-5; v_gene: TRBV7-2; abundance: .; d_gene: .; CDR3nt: TGTGCCAGCAGCTTAGGGGCAGGGGGCAATCAGCCCCAGCATTTT; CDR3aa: CASSLGAGGNQPQHF
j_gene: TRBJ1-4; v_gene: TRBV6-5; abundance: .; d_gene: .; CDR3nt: TGTGCCAGCAGTTACTCCTACTCGAGTTCCAATGAAAAACTGTTTTTT; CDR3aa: CASSYSYSSSNEKLFF
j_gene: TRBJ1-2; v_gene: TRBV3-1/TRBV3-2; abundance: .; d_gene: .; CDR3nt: TGTGCCAGCAGCCAAGGCCCCCACCGGGGGGAGGGCTACACCTTC; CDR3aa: CASSQGPHRGEGYTF
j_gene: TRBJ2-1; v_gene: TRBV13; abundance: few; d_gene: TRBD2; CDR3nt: TGTGCCAGCAGCCGACTAGCGGGGGTCCCAGGGGAGCAGTTCTTC; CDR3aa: CASSRLAGVPGEQFF
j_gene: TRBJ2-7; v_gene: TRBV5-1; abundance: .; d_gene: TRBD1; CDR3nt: TGCGCCAGCAGCTTGGAAGACAGGGGTTACGAGCAGTACTTC; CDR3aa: CASSLEDRGYEQYF